What follows describes a single TCR beta chain. Antigen specificity is unknown. This record belongs to a study of T cells after yellow fever vaccination. Overall study results and limits: The booster saw the reappearance of most primary-vaccination clones (approximately 97% CD4, around 90% CD8).

Trimming shortened V by 4 bases and J by 3 bases, and 5 bases separated the two germline ends. This CDR3 region has 11 residues. Looked up from germline, CDR1 is SGHRS and CDR2 is YFSETQ. Template switching with 5'RACE generated the TCR cDNA and added a universal primer site and UMIs. TCRdb reprocessed the 5' RACE reads with MiXCR, giving one entry per CDR3 protein. In the table there are 610,000 or so distinct CDR3 sequences, 9% to 15% of which are singletons. The sequence derives from a man aged 25 to 40 who received the YFV17D yellow fever vaccine. Specimen: PBMCs, collected on the day of the yellow fever booster vaccination. The chain combines TRBV5-1 with TRBJ2-7; D not resolved. CDR3 bases: TGCGCCAGCAGCACGGACTACGAGCAGTACTTC. This encodes CASSTDYEQYF.